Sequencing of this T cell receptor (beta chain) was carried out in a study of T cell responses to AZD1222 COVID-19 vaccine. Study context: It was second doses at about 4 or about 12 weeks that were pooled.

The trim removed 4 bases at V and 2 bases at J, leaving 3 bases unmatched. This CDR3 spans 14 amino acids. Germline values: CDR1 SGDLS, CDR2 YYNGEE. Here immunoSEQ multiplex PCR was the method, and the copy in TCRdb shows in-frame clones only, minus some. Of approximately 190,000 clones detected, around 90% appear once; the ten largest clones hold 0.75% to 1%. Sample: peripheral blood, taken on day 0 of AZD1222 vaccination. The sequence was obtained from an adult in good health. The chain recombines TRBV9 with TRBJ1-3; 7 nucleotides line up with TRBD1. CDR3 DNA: TGTGCCAGCAGCTCAGGGGGGACTGGAAACACCATATATTTT. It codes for CASSSGGTGNTIYF. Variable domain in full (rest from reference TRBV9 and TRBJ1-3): DSGVTQTPKHLITATGQRVTLRCSPRSGDLSVYWYQQSLDQGLQFLIQYYNGEERAKGNILERFSAQQFPDLHSELNLSSLELGDSALYFCASSSGGTGNTIYFGEGSWLTVV.